The clone carrying this TCR beta chain was seen repeatedly, ten times or more. This sample was taken from a study of T cells in Graves' hyperthyroidism and ophthalmopathy. Trimming shortened V by 3 bases and J by 8 bases, and 2 bases separated the two germline ends. Germline loops: CDR1 MDHEN, CDR2 SYDVKM. The CDR3 is 10 residues long. Amplified TCR beta CDR3 regions derived from RNA transcripts. RT-PCR in the first round (using the HTBI primer set) targeted the TCR CDR3. TCRdb used MiXCR to reprocess the multiplex PCR reads, holding one entry per CDR3 protein. The table has around 280,000 distinct CDR3 sequences, 13% seen once. Thyroid ultrasound, orbital computed tomography, clinical symptoms, and serum thyroxine and TRAb underpinned diagnoses. 10 ml fresh peripheral blood yielded the PBMCs.

This chain joins TRBV28 and TRBJ2-1; D uncertain. The clonotype comes from a woman aged 25 to 39 with Graves' hyperthyroidism that later progressed to Graves' ophthalmopathy. Material: blood. The CDR3 loop is CASSFHEQFF. As DNA, the CDR3 is TGTGCCAGCAGTTTTCATGAGCAGTTCTTC.